One sample yielded the 22 T cell receptor beta chains listed below, sequenced in a study of response to subunit inactivated influenza vaccine. One entry per CDR3 protein, called by TCRdb with MiXCR from the RT-PCR reads. Among some 520,000 distinct CDR3 sequences listed, more than 15% were seen once. The material sequenced was CD4+ T cells sorted from PBMCs, taken around 25 months after vaccination. These receptors were taken from a man aged 45-69 years who received an inactivated influenza vaccine.

In this sample, this clonotype turned up a few times. The chain employs TRBV6-1 and TRBJ2-5, with 10 nucleotides matching TRBD1. CDR3 size: 14 residues. V shed 6 bases, J shed 5 bases, and the junction held 6 bases outside the gene matches. Germline CDR1 MNHNS, CDR2 SASEGT. This CDR3 reads CASRRDRGIETQYF. DNA for the CDR3: TGTGCCAGCAGACGGGACAGGGGAATTGAGACCCAGTACTTC.

There are a few counts of this clonotype. V usage is TRBV7-8 and J usage is TRBJ2-1; 10 positions match TRBD2. The V and J ends lost 3 bases and 5 bases, in that order; junction bases with no gene match: 7. This CDR3 spans 16 amino acids. CDR1 and CDR2 from the germline V gene are SGHVS and FQNEAQ. The CDR3 reads CASSFFTSGKHNEQFF. DNA of the CDR3: TGTGCCAGCAGCTTTTTTACTAGCGGGAAACACAATGAGCAGTTCTTC.

This clonotype has just a few counts. V gene TRBV5-1 combines with J gene TRBJ1-3; D remains unclear. V lost 0 bases and J lost 0, with 16 bases in between. This CDR3 is built from 18 residues. CDR1 and CDR2 from the germline V gene are SGHRS and YFSETQ. DNA of the CDR3: TGCGCCAGCAGCTTGGGGACGGACCTAGGTAACTCTGGAAACACCATATATTTT. Amino acid sequence: CASSLGTDLGNSGNTIYF.

This clonotype came up a few times. The gene calls are TRBV7-8 and TRBJ1-5; 7 nucleotides line up with TRBD1. Germline V gene lookup returns CDR1 SGHVS and CDR2 FQNEAQ. V gave up 1 base and J gave up 1 base; unmatched junction bases: 4. There are 16 residues in the CDR3. CDR3 DNA: TGTGCCAGCAGCTTAGGACAGGGTCTGAGCAATCAGCCCCAGCATTTT. This codes for CASSLGQGLSNQPQHF.

The V gene is TRBV29-1, the J gene TRBJ1-1; tentative D call: TRBD1 (5 bases). The V end was cut by 5 bases, the J end by 9 bases, with 19 bases between. The CDR3 has 13 residues. CDR1 is SQVTM and CDR2 is ANQGSEA in the germline V gene. DNA for the CDR3: TGCAGCGTTAGGGACCGCGCTATTCACCAAGCTTTCTTT. Translating it yields CSVRDRAIHQAFF. The variable domain in full, with the rest retrieved from reference TRBV29-1 and TRBJ1-1, is SAVISQKPSRDICQRGTSLTIQCQVDSQVTMMFWYRQQPGQSLTLIATANQGSEATYESGFVIDKFPISRPNLTFSTLTVSNMSPEDSSIYLCSVRDRAIHQAFFGQGTRLTVV.

A few counts support this clonotype. The CDR3 loop reads CSAGGPGTNTEAFF. CDR3 sequence (DNA): TGCAGTGCCGGGGGGCCGGGAACGAACACTGAAGCTTTCTTT. V and J are TRBV20-1 and TRBJ1-1; the D gene is possibly TRBD1 (6 bases). V was cut by 6 bases and J by 1 base, with 15 bases left in between. Germline V gene data show CDR1 as DFQATT and CDR2 as SNEGSKA (reference sequence). The CDR3 extends over 14 amino acids.

In its sample, this clonotype was seen many times. This chain uses TRBV4-1 with TRBJ2-2, with D unclear. CDR1 and CDR2 from the germline V gene are MGHRA and YSYEKL. Trimming cost V 0 bases and J 5 bases, with 7 bases left between them. The CDR3 runs to 14 residues. This CDR3 reads CASSQDSLTGELFF. The CDR3 DNA follows: TGCGCCAGCAGCCAAGATTCGCTGACCGGGGAGCTGTTTTTT.

The CDR3 coding sequence is TGCAGTGCCGCCCGAGTCGAGGGACTAGCAGGCGACGAGCAGTACTTC. Its translation is CSAARVEGLAGDEQYF. The genes are TRBV20-1 and TRBJ2-7, with 9 bases fitting TRBD2. The CDR3 extends over 16 amino acids. Germline trimming cut 6 bases from V and 5 bases from J; bases unmatched to any gene: 17. Per the germline V gene, CDR1 is DFQATT and CDR2 is SNEGSKA (reference sequence).

This clonotype was seen a few times. This chain links TRBV7-7 with TRBJ2-7; TRBD2 matches 7 bases. With 2 bases clipped from V and 3 bases from J, the junction kept 7 bases outside the gene matches. This CDR3 has 15 residues. Germline CDR1 is SSHAT and CDR2 is FNYEAQ (reference sequence). For the CDR3, the DNA is TGTGCCAGCAGCTTACATGCGGGAGCCGTCTACGAGCAGTACTTC. It translates to CASSLHAGAVYEQYF. The full variable domain, completed using reference TRBV7-7 and TRBJ2-7, is GAGVSQSPRYKVTKRGQDVTLRCDPISSHATLYWYQQALGQGPEFLTYFNYEAQPDKSGLPSDRFSAERPEGSISTLTIQRTEQRDSAMYRCASSLHAGAVYEQYFGPGTRLTVT.

The rearrangement links TRBV12-3 or TRBV12-4 to TRBJ2-7; D is tentatively TRBD1 or TRBD2 (5 bases each). The V end was cut by 6 bases, the J end by 3 bases, with 18 bases between. CDR3 length: 15 amino acids. CDR3 bases: TGTGCCAGCAGCCCCGGGACGGACGCAATCTACGAGCAGTACTTC. Protein sequence: CASSPGTDAIYEQYF.

The chain couples TRBV28 to TRBJ2-1; the D call may be TRBD1 or TRBD2 (5 bases each). Trimming stripped 7 bases from V and 9 bases from J, with 19 bases between. Germline V gives CDR1 MDHEN, CDR2 SYDVKM. The CDR3 is 14 amino acids. CDR3 DNA sequence: TGTGCCAGCATTCACCGGGACGGCACCGTTGAGCAGTTCTTC. Protein sequence: CASIHRDGTVEQFF.

The chain combines TRBV7-2 with TRBJ2-1; 7 bases match TRBD1. V lost 5 bases to trimming and J lost 0 bases; unmatched junction nucleotides: 7. The CDR3 is 16 amino acids. CDR1 SGHTA and CDR2 FQGNSA come from the germline V gene. CDR3 nucleotide sequence: TGTGCCAGCAGCGGTCGACAGGGTAGCTCCTACAATGAGCAGTTCTTC. This sequence encodes CASSGRQGSSYNEQFF.

The V and J genes are TRBV28 and TRBJ2-2; D perhaps matches TRBD2 (6 bases). The ends were cut back, 8 bases at V and 1 base at J, with 8 bases in the middle. The CDR3 covers 13 residues. The germline V gene has CDR1 MDHEN and CDR2 SYDVKM. The CDR3 DNA reads TGTGCCAGCTCCGGGGGGAACACCGGGGAGCTGTTTTTT. Protein sequence: CASSGGNTGELFF.

This clonotype has ten or more counts. This chain connects TRBV20-1 to TRBJ1-1; D not resolved. The CDR3 is 12 amino acids. The germline CDR1 and CDR2 sequences are DFQATT and SNEGSKA (reference sequence). V lost 3 bases and J 1 base, leaving 6 bases between the germline ends. Here the CDR3 reads CSASGGNTEAFF. The CDR3 DNA follows: TGCAGTGCTAGTGGTGGGAACACTGAAGCTTTCTTT.

This clonotype was found a few times. CDR3 nucleotides: TGTGCCAGCAGCGTGGGACACAGGGGAGTCACTGAAGCTTTCTTT. It codes for CASSVGHRGVTEAFF. This chain connects TRBV7-2 to TRBJ1-1, with 7 bases aligning to TRBD1. Germline V lookup: CDR1 SGHTA, CDR2 FQGNSA. With V trimmed by 5 bases and J by 4 bases, 10 bases remained unmatched. This CDR3 spans 15 amino acids.

This chain links TRBV7-2 with TRBJ2-7, with 10 bases aligning to TRBD1. Germline CDR1 reads SGHTA; CDR2 reads FQGNSA. The V and J ends lost 5 bases and 1 base, in that order; junction bases with no gene match: 5. The CDR3 is made up of 15 amino acids. The CDR3 DNA is TGTGCCAGCAGCCCCCCGGGACAGGGGTCCTACGAGCAGTACTTC. It translates to CASSPPGQGSYEQYF.

The chain couples TRBV5-1 to TRBJ2-1, with D possibly matching TRBD1 (7 bases). Trimming shortened V by 0 bases and J by 4 bases, and 11 bases separated the two germline ends. The CDR3 contains 15 residues. Looked up from germline, CDR1 is SGHRS and CDR2 is YFSETQ. The CDR3 sequence: CASSLEGAGYNEQFF. In DNA, the CDR3 is TGCGCCAGCAGCTTGGAGGGGGCGGGATACAATGAGCAGTTCTTC.

This clonotype was counted a few times. This chain links TRBV10-3 with TRBJ1-2; unclear D gene. The V end lost 0 bases, the J end lost 8 bases, and 10 bases lay between the germline ends. The V gene's germline CDR1 is ENHRY and CDR2 SYGVKD. The CDR3 consists of 13 residues. The CDR3 protein is CAISESVPRGYTF. CDR3 DNA sequence: TGTGCCATCAGTGAGTCTGTACCACGGGGCTACACCTTC.

The V gene is TRBV4-3, the J gene TRBJ2-7; D not resolved. The length of the CDR3 is 17 residues. V was trimmed by 7 bases and J by 2 bases, leaving 24 bases between them. The germline gives CDR1 LGHNA, CDR2 YSLEER. The CDR3 reads CASTPRYTLTATYEQYF. CDR3 in DNA: TGCGCCAGCACCCCAAGATACACCCTGACCGCTACCTACGAGCAGTACTTC.

This clonotype came up a few times. The chain combines TRBV4-2 with TRBJ2-7; tentative D call: TRBD2 (6 bases). V lost 4 bases and J lost 6, with 19 bases in between. Germline V gene data show CDR1 as LGHNA and CDR2 as YNFKEQ. The CDR3 is made up of 15 amino acids. The CDR3 sequence is CASSRLTSRRLEQYF. In nucleotides, the CDR3 is TGTGCCAGCAGCCGCCTTACTAGCCGTCGCCTCGAGCAGTACTTC.

This clonotype was seen a few times. The chain joins TRBV20-1 to TRBJ1-4; D unresolved. The CDR3 spans 13 residues. Germline CDR1 and CDR2: DFQATT and SNEGSKA (reference sequence). The V gene lost 0 bases and the J gene lost 2 bases, with 4 bases spanning the gap. The DNA for the CDR3 is TGCAGTGCTAGAGAGGGGACTAATGAAAAACTGTTTTTT. This codes for CSAREGTNEKLFF.

As for this clonotype: Given a much more abundant clone one base away, this may be a read error. The chain couples TRBV7-8 to TRBJ2-3; the D is unclear. This CDR3 is 16 amino acids long. The V end lost 2 bases, the J end lost 1 base, and 13 bases lay between the germline ends. CDR1 and CDR2 from the germline V gene are SGHVS and FQNEAQ. Here the CDR3 DNA reads TGTGCCAGCAGCTTAAAGGGTATGTGGGGCACAGATACGCAGTATTTT. This encodes CASSLKGMWGTDTQYF.